The 20 T cell receptor beta chains given below trace back to one sample, sequenced in a study of blood T cell repertoires in COVID-19. Assay used: immunoSEQ multiplex PCR; TCRdb lists only in-frame clones, some missing. The sample lists 200,000 to 250,000 clones, 70% to 90% occurring once. Sequencing was done on a sample of peripheral blood. All receptors come from a young man with active or convalescent COVID-19.

V gene TRBV5-1 combines with J gene TRBJ1-1; 7 nucleotides line up with TRBD1. The CDR3 length is 14 residues. With 3 bases clipped from V and 11 bases from J, the junction kept 13 bases outside the gene matches. Germline CDR1 reads SGHRS; CDR2 reads YFSETQ. The DNA of the CDR3 is TGCGCCAGCAGCTCATCGACAGGGTCGGGTACGGCTTTCTTT. Protein: CASSSSTGSGTAFF.

The rearrangement joins TRBV4-3 to TRBJ2-2; D unresolved. Germline assignment: CDR1 LGHNA and CDR2 YSLEER. V was pared by 1 base and J by 7 bases, with 4 bases between. CDR3 length: 12 residues. This CDR3 reads CASSQGIGELFF. In DNA form, the CDR3 reads TGCGCCAGCAGCCAAGGTATCGGGGAGCTGTTTTTT.

The chain has TRBV28 and TRBJ2-1, with 7 bases lining up with TRBD1. From germline, CDR1 is MDHEN and CDR2 SYDVKM. V trimming: 5 bases; J trimming: 12 bases; junction bases outside the gene matches: 16. The CDR3 sequence is 15 residues long. In DNA form, the CDR3 reads TGTGCCAGCAGTCCTAGCCAAGGGACAGCAGAAGGGCAGTTCTTC. Protein: CASSPSQGTAEGQFF.

This clone occurred once. The chain is built from TRBV7-2 and TRBJ1-4; 10 nucleotides line up with TRBD1. The CDR3 sequence is 16 residues long. V shed 5 bases and J 5 bases; nucleotides not matched to a gene: 8. The germline V gene has CDR1 SGHTA and CDR2 FQGNSA. The CDR3 region has the DNA TGTGCCAGCAGCATGGGACCGGGACAGGGGAATGAAAAACTGTTTTTT. As protein: CASSMGPGQGNEKLFF.

The rearrangement joins TRBV2 to TRBJ1-2; maybe TRBD1 (6 bases). CDR3 length: 13 residues. V was trimmed by 4 bases and J by 4 bases, leaving 10 bases between them. The germline gives CDR1 SNHLY, CDR2 FYNNEI. CDR3 sequence reads: CASSGQEGYGYTF. The DNA of the CDR3 is TGTGCCAGCAGTGGACAGGAAGGCTATGGCTACACCTTC.

The V gene is TRBV19, the J gene TRBJ1-1; 7 positions match TRBD1. Germline V CDR1 and CDR2: LNHDA, SQIVND (reference sequence). V shed 3 bases, J shed 0 bases, and the junction held 13 bases outside the gene matches. The CDR3 runs to 18 residues. The CDR3 sequence is CASSILLGGQTMNTEAFF. As DNA, the CDR3 is TGTGCCAGTAGTATCCTATTAGGGGGCCAAACCATGAACACTGAAGCTTTCTTT.

The V call is TRBV7-3, the J call TRBJ2-1; 8 nucleotides agree with TRBD2. This CDR3 spans 15 amino acids. CDR1 and CDR2 (germline): SGHTA, FQGTGA. Trimming removed 5 bases from V and 2 bases from J; junction bases left unmatched: 5. The chain's CDR3 is CASSPGLAAYNEQFF. The CDR3 DNA reads TGTGCCAGCAGCCCCGGACTAGCTGCCTACAATGAGCAGTTCTTC.

V and J are TRBV6-5 and TRBJ1-5; 7 nucleotides line up with TRBD1. The CDR3 extends over 15 amino acids. Trimming removed 0 bases from V and 6 bases from J; junction bases left unmatched: 5. In germline, CDR1 is MNHEY, CDR2 SVGAGI. The CDR3 DNA follows: TGTGCCAGCAGTTACTCGTCGACAGGGACTCAGCCCCAGCATTTT. Its protein is CASSYSSTGTQPQHF.

The chain combines TRBV5-6 with TRBJ2-7, with a weak D call TRBD1 (6 bases). There are 13 residues in the CDR3. V was pared by 4 bases and J by 2 bases, with 10 bases between. Germline CDR1 is SGHDT and CDR2 is YYEEEE. The CDR3 spells CASSDRRPYEQYF. The CDR3 DNA reads as TGTGCCAGCAGCGACAGGCGACCCTACGAGCAGTACTTC.

The chain carries TRBV27 and TRBJ2-7; 9 nucleotides agree with TRBD2. CDR1 MNHEY and CDR2 SMNVEV come from the germline V gene (reference sequence). The junction had 4 bases not matched to a gene; V was cut back by 4 bases and J by 0 bases. This CDR3 is 15 amino acids long. CDR3 sequence (DNA): TGTGCCAGCAGTTCCTCTAGCGGGAACTCCTACGAGCAGTACTTC. Translated: CASSSSSGNSYEQYF.

J is TRBJ1-4 and V is TRBV5-1, with D hard to call. Trimming took 4 bases from V and 0 from J, leaving 7 bases between them. The CDR3 loop spans 14 amino acids. The germline V gene has CDR1 SGHRS and CDR2 YFSETQ. CDR3 DNA sequence: TGCGCCAGCAGCCCCTTTGCAACTAATGAAAAACTGTTTTTT. Protein sequence: CASSPFATNEKLFF.

A few counts support this clone. V gene TRBV5-5 combines with J gene TRBJ1-2; D is possibly TRBD1 (6 bases). Germline values: CDR1 SGHKS, CDR2 YYEKEE (reference sequence). The CDR3 runs to 14 residues. Trimming removed 0 bases from V and 4 bases from J, with 10 bases in between. The CDR3 DNA follows: TGTGCCAGCAGCTTGGAACCAGGGGCCTATGGCTACACCTTC. Its translation is CASSLEPGAYGYTF.

The V and J genes are TRBV6-6 and TRBJ1-2; D may be TRBD1 (5 bases). The CDR3 covers 13 residues. Germline CDR1 MNHNY, CDR2 SVGAGI (reference sequence). V shed 6 bases and J shed 4 bases, with 12 bases lying between them. In DNA form, the CDR3 reads TGTGCCAGCAGCCCCCAGGGCTCCTATGGCTACACCTTC. The encoded protein is CASSPQGSYGYTF.

The chain is built from TRBV19 and TRBJ2-3, with D maybe TRBD2 (6 bases). The CDR3 spans 15 residues. Germline V gene data show CDR1 as LNHDA and CDR2 as SQIVND (reference sequence). Trimming removed 7 bases from V and 2 bases from J, with 16 bases in between. The CDR3 DNA reads as TGTGCCAGTACCCACACGGGAGTTGACACAGATACGCAGTATTTT. The encoded protein is CASTHTGVDTDTQYF.

The V and J genes are TRBV7-9 and TRBJ2-7; TRBD1 is a possible D gene (6 bases). Germline CDR1 SEHNR, CDR2 FQNEAQ (reference sequence). Trimming removed 2 bases at V and 2 bases at J, with 19 bases between. The CDR3 runs 17 residues. This CDR3 is CASSLKGELSTTYEQYF. The CDR3 nucleotides are TGTGCCAGCAGCTTAAAGGGGGAGTTGAGCACCACCTACGAGCAGTACTTC.

The chain employs TRBV6-2 or TRBV6-3 and TRBJ2-2; 9 bases fit TRBD1. Germline assignment: CDR1 MNHEY and CDR2 SVGEGT. The CDR3 sequence is 17 residues long. J was trimmed by 4 bases and V by 4 bases; bases with no gene match: 10. This chain's CDR3 is CASSFQSGTGFTGELFF. The CDR3, as DNA: TGTGCCAGCAGTTTTCAGTCCGGGACAGGGTTCACCGGGGAGCTGTTTTTT.

V usage is TRBV6-5 and J usage is TRBJ2-1; 9 bases line up with TRBD2. V lost 2 bases to trimming and J lost 3 bases; unmatched junction nucleotides: 2. CDR1 is MNHEY and CDR2 is SVGAGI in the germline V gene. The CDR3 runs 15 residues. The CDR3 nucleotides read TGTGCCAGCAGTTACCTTAGCGGGAGCTACAATGAGCAGTTCTTC. Its protein is CASSYLSGSYNEQFF.

V gene TRBV27 combines with J gene TRBJ2-1; maybe TRBD2 (6 bases). Germline V gives CDR1 MNHEY, CDR2 SMNVEV (reference sequence). V lost 2 bases to trimming and J lost 3 bases, with 14 bases between them. The CDR3 covers 16 residues. The DNA of the CDR3 is TGTGCCAGCAGTTTAGGCCTAGCGAGACTCTACAATGAGCAGTTCTTC. The encoded protein is CASSLGLARLYNEQFF.

The gene calls are TRBV6-5 and TRBJ1-4; D gene ambiguous. V lost 6 bases to trimming and J lost 2 bases, with 10 bases between them. The CDR3 extends over 14 amino acids. Germline V gene data show CDR1 as MNHEY and CDR2 as SVGAGI. The CDR3 nucleotides read TGTGCCAGCAGAAGACATCTGACTAATGAAAAACTGTTTTTT. As protein: CASRRHLTNEKLFF.

The genes are TRBV4-3 and TRBJ1-2; D is perhaps TRBD1 (5 bases). Germline V lookup: CDR1 LGHNA, CDR2 YSLEER. Trimming removed 0 bases from V and 4 bases from J, with 15 bases in between. This CDR3 region has 16 residues. CDR3 DNA sequence: TGCGCCAGCAGCCAAGACGTTGAGTGGCAGGGCTATGGCTACACCTTC. Amino acid sequence: CASSQDVEWQGYGYTF.